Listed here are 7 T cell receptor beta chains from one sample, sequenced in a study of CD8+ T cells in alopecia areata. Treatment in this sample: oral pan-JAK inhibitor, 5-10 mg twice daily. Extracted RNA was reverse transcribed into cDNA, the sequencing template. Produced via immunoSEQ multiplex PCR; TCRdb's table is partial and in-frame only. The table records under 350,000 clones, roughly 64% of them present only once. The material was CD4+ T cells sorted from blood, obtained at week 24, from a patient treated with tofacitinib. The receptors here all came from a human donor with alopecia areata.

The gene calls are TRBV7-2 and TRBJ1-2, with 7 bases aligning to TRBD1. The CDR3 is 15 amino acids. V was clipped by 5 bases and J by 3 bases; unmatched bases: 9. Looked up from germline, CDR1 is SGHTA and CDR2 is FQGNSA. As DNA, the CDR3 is TGTGCCAGCAGCCCGACAGGGCTGGGGTACTATGGCTACACCTTC. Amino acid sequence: CASSPTGLGYYGYTF.

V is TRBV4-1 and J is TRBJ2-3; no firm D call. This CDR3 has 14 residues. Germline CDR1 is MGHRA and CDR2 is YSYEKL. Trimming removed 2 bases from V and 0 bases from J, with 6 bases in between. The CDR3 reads CASSQQTSTDTQYF. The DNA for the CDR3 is TGCGCCAGCAGCCAACAGACTAGCACAGATACGCAGTATTTT.

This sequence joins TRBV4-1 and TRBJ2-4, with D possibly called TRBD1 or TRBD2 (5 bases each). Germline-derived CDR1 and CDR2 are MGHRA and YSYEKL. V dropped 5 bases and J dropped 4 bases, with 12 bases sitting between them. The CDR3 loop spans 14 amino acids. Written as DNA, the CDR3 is TGCGCCAGCAGCGAAGCCGGGACGAAAAACATTCAGTACTTC. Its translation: CASSEAGTKNIQYF.

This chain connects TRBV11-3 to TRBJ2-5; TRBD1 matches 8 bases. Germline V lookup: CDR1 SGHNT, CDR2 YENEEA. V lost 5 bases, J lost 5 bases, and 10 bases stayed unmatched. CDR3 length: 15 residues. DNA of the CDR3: TGTGCCAGCAGCCTCCGGACAGGGCAGATGGAGACCCAGTACTTC. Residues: CASSLRTGQMETQYF.

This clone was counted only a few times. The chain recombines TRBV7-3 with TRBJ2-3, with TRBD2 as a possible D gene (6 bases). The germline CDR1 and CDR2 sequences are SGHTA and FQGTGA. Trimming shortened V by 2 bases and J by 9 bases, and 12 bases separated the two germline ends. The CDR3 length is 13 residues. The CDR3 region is CASSLAGGETQYF. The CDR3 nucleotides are TGTGCCAGCAGCTTAGCTGGCGGGGAGACGCAGTATTTT.

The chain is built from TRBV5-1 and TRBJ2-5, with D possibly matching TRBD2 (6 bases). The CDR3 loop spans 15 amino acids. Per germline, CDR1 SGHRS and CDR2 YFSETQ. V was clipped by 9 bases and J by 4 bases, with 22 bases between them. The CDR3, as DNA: TGCGCCACTTCGCCATCATTGGGGGGAAGAGAGACCCAGTACTTC. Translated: CATSPSLGGRETQYF.

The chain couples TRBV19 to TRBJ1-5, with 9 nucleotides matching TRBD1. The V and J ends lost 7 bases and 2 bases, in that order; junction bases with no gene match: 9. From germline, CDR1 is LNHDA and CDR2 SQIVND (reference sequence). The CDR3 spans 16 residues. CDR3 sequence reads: CASTGTGRFRNQPQHF. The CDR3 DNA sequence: TGTGCCAGTACCGGGACAGGGAGGTTTCGCAATCAGCCCCAGCATTTT.